The present TCR beta chain was sequenced within a study of CD8+CD57+ T cells in acquired aplastic anemia. This clonotype occurred a few times. This CDR3 spans 17 amino acids. Germline loops: CDR1 MGHDK, CDR2 SYGVNS. With 3 bases removed from V and 0 bases from J, the gap between germline ends came to 17 bases. It was genomic DNA that served as the template for profiling TCR beta VDJ and CDR3. From the reads, TCRdb called clonotypes with MiXCR, one entry per CDR3 protein. The data show about 190,000 distinct CDR3 sequences, less than 60% seen once. Whoever was chosen for sequencing had shown CD8+CD57+ cell expansion by flow cytometry. By the time of blood sampling, patients had still received no therapy.

This clonotype was obtained from a human donor with aplastic anemia. The chain employs TRBV25-1 and TRBJ2-5, with D maybe TRBD2 (7 bases). The sample consisted of sorted CD4+, CD8+, or CD8+CD57+ T cells (not recorded which) from PBMCs. The CDR3 DNA reads TGTGCCAGCAGTGATGGGGGGCGGGGGACCTACCAAGAGACCCAGTACTTC. Translated: CASSDGGRGTYQETQYF. The full variable domain, with the rest looked up from reference TRBV25-1 and TRBJ2-5, is EADIYQTPRYLVIGTGKKITLECSQTMGHDKMYWYQQDPGMELHLIHYSYGVNSTEKGDLSSESTVSRIRTEHFPLTLESARPSHTSQYLCASSDGGRGTYQETQYFGPGTRLLVL.